This T cell receptor (beta chain) is drawn from a study of blood T cell repertoires in COVID-19. Study as a whole: T cells, B-cell-depleted T cells, or PBMCs provided the cDNA or gDNA that served as material.

The germline gives CDR1 KGHDR, CDR2 SFDVKD. CDR3 length: 13 amino acids. Trimming left V 2 bases short and J 5 bases short, with 8 bases between. Measured with immunoSEQ multiplex PCR; TCRdb has only the in-frame clones, and not every one. The repertoire holds 45,000 to 65,000 clones, with 91% as singletons. This sequence was found in a human donor in a cohort sampled during active COVID-19. Source material: peripheral blood. The chain links TRBV24-1 to TRBJ2-5, with unresolved D. Here the CDR3 reads CATSDSRRETQYF. In nucleotides, the CDR3 is TGTGCCACCAGTGATTCTAGGCGGGAGACCCAGTACTTC.